This TCR beta chain is drawn from a study of cytomegalovirus exposure and HLA in healthy donors. V was shortened by 5 bases and J by 4 bases, with 11 bases between the two germline ends. Germline V gene data show CDR1 as SSHAT and CDR2 as FNYEAQ (reference sequence). The CDR3 spans 14 residues. PCR employed 60 Vbeta and 13 Jbeta primers. Some clones are missing from TCRdb's copy, which holds only in-frame ones; the method was immunoSEQ multiplex PCR. The sample gives 95,000 to 150,000 clones, 55% to 75% of which show up once; approximately 8.2% is in the top ten. About this clone itself: Its antigen is still unknown.

General observations from the study: Only CMV serostatus was available as immune exposure information. There were around 160 TCR beta chains listed as cytomegalovirus-associated.

The V gene is TRBV7-7, the J gene TRBJ2-2; no clear D. Source material: PBMCs. The receptor was derived from a woman aged 40 to 50 in good health and CMV-seropositive. The CDR3 loop is CASSQSQVTGELFF. CDR3 DNA sequence: TGTGCCAGCAGCCAATCTCAGGTCACCGGGGAGCTGTTTTTT.